The 29 T cell receptor beta chains presented below share a single source sample, sequenced in a study of regulatory T cells in long-lasting Graves disease. Time point specified: newly diagnosed GD, antithyroid drugs for less than 3 months. RNA from PBMCs was the source of the TCR library. Both iRepertoire HTBI primers and Arm-PCR of CDR3 regions were used to build the TCR beta libraries. TCRdb independently ran MiXCR on the multiplex PCR reads; one entry per CDR3 protein. The table shows roughly 220,000 distinct CDR3 sequences, with about 18% occurring only once. The specimen comprised peripheral blood mononuclear cells (PBMCs), sampled at new diagnosis, from a patient treated with antithyroid drugs. The receptors derive from a female donor with Graves disease.

Many counts were recorded for this clonotype. The V gene is TRBV12-3 or TRBV12-4, the J gene TRBJ1-1; D unclear. V lost 6 bases, J lost 11 bases, and 16 bases lay in between. The CDR3 contains 12 residues. In DNA, the CDR3 is TGTGCCAGCAGCTGGGGTCGTTATGCCGCTTTCTTT. Protein sequence: CASSWGRYAAFF.

The chain's CDR3 is CASSRSPTGGSYEQYF. CDR3 nucleotide sequence: TGCGCCAGCAGTCGCAGCCCGACAGGGGGATCCTACGAGCAGTACTTC. This chain links TRBV5-1 with TRBJ2-7; 9 nucleotides match TRBD1. The CDR3 spans 16 residues. Germline CDR1 and CDR2: SGHRS and YFSETQ. The J segment lost 1 base and the V segment lost 5 bases, leaving 10 bases of the junction unmatched. The variable domain in full, with the rest retrieved from reference TRBV5-1 and TRBJ2-7, is KAGVTQTPRYLIKTRGQQVTLSCSPISGHRSVSWYQQTPGQGLQFLFEYFSETQRNKGNFPGRFSGRQFSNSRSEMNVSTLELGDSALYLCASSRSPTGGSYEQYFGPGTRLTVT.

This clonotype was seen a few times. V is TRBV20-1 and J is TRBJ2-7; 9 nucleotides agree with TRBD2. The length of the CDR3 is 15 residues. Germline V gene lookup returns CDR1 DFQATT and CDR2 SNEGSKA (reference sequence). The V gene end was trimmed by 0 bases and the J gene end by 2 bases; junction bases not matched to a gene: 5. DNA of the CDR3: TGCAGTGCTAGAGATCAGACTAGCGGTGCCTACGAGCAGTACTTC. Its translation is CSARDQTSGAYEQYF.

In its sample, this clonotype was seen many times. The chain couples TRBV7-2 to TRBJ2-1; 11 nucleotides line up with TRBD2. The V and J ends lost 4 bases and 2 bases, in that order; junction bases with no gene match: 16. Germline V gives CDR1 SGHTA, CDR2 FQGNSA. The CDR3 contains 20 residues. In DNA, the CDR3 is TGTGCCAGCAGCTCGGCCGATAGGACTAGCGGGCGTACTCCCTACAATGAGCAGTTCTTC. Residues: CASSSADRTSGRTPYNEQFF.

This clonotype was detected many times. The CDR3 is CASSLRARGLAGAGANVLTF. In nucleotides, the CDR3 is TGTGCCAGCAGTTTACGGGCCAGAGGACTAGCGGGAGCTGGGGCCAACGTCCTGACTTTC. J is TRBJ2-6 and V is TRBV12-3 or TRBV12-4, with 13 positions matching TRBD2. The length of the CDR3 is 20 residues. Unmatched junction bases numbered 9, after V lost 2 bases and J lost 2 bases.

This chain links TRBV19 with TRBJ1-3; D is uncertain. CDR1 and CDR2 (germline): LNHDA, SQIVND (reference sequence). V lost 8 bases, J lost 1 base, and 15 bases lay in between. This CDR3 comprises 15 residues. Here the CDR3 reads CASQDWDSSGNTIYF. The CDR3 coding sequence is TGTGCCAGTCAGGATTGGGATTCTTCTGGAAACACCATATATTTT.

This clonotype was found a few times. This may come from a read error, since a much larger clone is one base off. Lacking the conserved final phenylalanine or tryptophan, this CDR3 likely reflects a read error. The chain combines TRBV6-2 or TRBV6-3 with TRBJ1-4; D is unresolved. Trimming removed 5 bases from V and 5 bases from J, with 12 bases in between. Per the germline V gene, CDR1 is MNHEY and CDR2 is SVGEGT. The CDR3 extends over 14 amino acids. CDR3 loop: CASSRSSFNEKLFS. CDR3 DNA: TGTGCCAGCAGTAGAAGTTCATTCAATGAAAAACTGTTTTCT.

A note on this clonotype: This may be a read error: a much more frequent sequence differs by one nucleotide. The J gene is TRBJ2-2, the V gene TRBV10-3; D may correspond to TRBD1 or TRBD2 (5 bases each). This CDR3 spans 15 amino acids. The germline CDR1 and CDR2 sequences are ENHRY and SYGVKD. V was clipped by 3 bases and J by 3 bases, with 11 bases between them. The CDR3 is CAISDAGADTGELFF. CDR3 sequence (DNA): TGTGCCATCAGTGACGCCGGGGCCGACACCGGGGAGCTGTTTTTT.

This clonotype has a count of ten or more. The chain links TRBV5-1 to TRBJ2-1; the match to TRBD2 covers 11 bases. The CDR3 is 14 amino acids. With 1 base clipped from V and 7 bases from J, the junction kept 1 base outside the gene matches. Germline values: CDR1 SGHRS, CDR2 YFSETQ. CDR3 coding DNA: TGCGCCAGCAGCTTGCCTAGCGGGGGGAATGAGCAGTTCTTC. As protein: CASSLPSGGNEQFF.

V gene TRBV4-1 combines with J gene TRBJ2-3, with TRBD2 matching over 9 bases. The ends lost 5 bases at V and 4 bases at J; junction bases unmatched: 10. Germline CDR1 and CDR2: MGHRA and YSYEKL. This CDR3 spans 16 amino acids. This CDR3 reads CASSLTLAGTADTQYF. DNA of the CDR3: TGCGCCAGCAGCTTAACCCTAGCGGGAACTGCAGATACGCAGTATTTT.

Concerning this clonotype: A far larger clone differs by one base, so this is likely a read error. The chain combines TRBV18 with TRBJ2-3; no reliable D call. The closer fit of TRBJ2-1 to the DNA end suggests the J call may be wrong. The CDR3 is 13 residues long. Germline-derived CDR1 and CDR2 are KGHSH and LQKENI. This chain's CDR3 is CAGSPPTLIRQFF. The CDR3 nucleotides read TGTGCCGGCTCACCACCGACGTTGATCCGGCAGTTCTTC.

This chain uses TRBV2 with TRBJ2-1; 10 bases line up with TRBD2. V was pared by 7 bases and J by 3 bases, with 6 bases of the junction left unmatched. The CDR3 length is 15 residues. The germline V gene encodes CDR1 SNHLY and CDR2 FYNNEI. CDR3 amino acids: CASNRLAGNYNEQFF. The CDR3 region has the DNA TGTGCCAGCAACAGACTAGCGGGCAACTACAATGAGCAGTTCTTC.

This rearrangement joins TRBV11-2 to TRBJ1-1; D uncertain. The CDR3 runs 14 residues. Trimming removed 2 bases from V and 0 bases from J, with 7 bases in between. Germline V CDR1 and CDR2: SGHAT, FQNNGV. The CDR3 nucleotides read TGTGCCAGCAGCTTATTTCGGGTGAACACTGAAGCTTTCTTT. Translated: CASSLFRVNTEAFF.

In its sample, this clonotype was seen many times. The chain carries TRBV19 and TRBJ1-1; the D is unclear. Germline V lookup: CDR1 LNHDA, CDR2 SQIVND (reference sequence). V dropped 4 bases and J dropped 8 bases, with 8 bases sitting between them. The CDR3 totals 11 residues. The CDR3 sequence is CASSTYQEAFF. The DNA of the CDR3 is TGTGCCAGTAGTACCTATCAAGAAGCTTTCTTT.

This clonotype was recorded many times. The rearrangement joins TRBV28 to TRBJ2-5, with 9 bases that match TRBD1. Germline CDR1 MDHEN, CDR2 SYDVKM. The length of the CDR3 is 16 residues. V dropped 1 base and J dropped 2; count of bases not matched to a gene: 5. CDR3 amino acids: CASSLSYGTGQETQYF. CDR3 coding DNA: TGTGCCAGCAGTTTATCCTACGGGACAGGGCAAGAGACCCAGTACTTC.

This clonotype was seen repeatedly, ten times or more. The chain joins TRBV20-1 to TRBJ2-3; 8 nucleotides align to TRBD1. CDR1 is DFQATT, CDR2 SNEGSKA, per germline (reference sequence). After removal of 5 bases from V and 3 bases from J, the junction contained 13 bases not matched to a gene. This CDR3 is built from 16 residues. CDR3 nucleotide sequence: TGCAGTGCTCATCAACCCGCGACAGGGGCGACAGATACGCAGTATTTT. Its translation: CSAHQPATGATDTQYF.

The chain employs TRBV6-2 or TRBV6-3 and TRBJ1-4; unclear D gene. Germline CDR1 and CDR2: MNHEY and SVGEGT. This CDR3 region has 12 residues. V lost 7 bases to trimming and J lost 2 bases, with 5 bases between them. The CDR3 region is CASKFTNEKLFF. Here the CDR3 DNA reads TGTGCCAGCAAGTTCACTAATGAAAAACTGTTTTTT.

This clonotype was observed at least ten times. The chain combines TRBV11-2 with TRBJ2-1, with D possibly being TRBD1 or TRBD2 (5 bases each). This CDR3 region has 15 residues. Germline CDR1 reads SGHAT; CDR2 reads FQNNGV. The ends were cut back, 5 bases at V and 9 bases at J, with 20 bases in the middle. CDR3 coding DNA: TGTGCCAGCAGCCTCGAGGGCGGACAATACGGTGAGCAGTTCTTC. Translated: CASSLEGGQYGEQFF.

In its sample, this clonotype was seen many times. The chain uses TRBV3-1 and TRBJ2-7, with D tentatively TRBD1 (7 bases). Trimming removed 1 base from V and 6 bases from J, with 16 bases in between. The CDR3 runs to 15 residues. Germline values: CDR1 LGHDT, CDR2 YNNKEL (reference sequence). The CDR3 spells CASSQGAGTGVEQYF. The CDR3 DNA reads as TGTGCCAGCAGCCAAGGAGCGGGTACAGGGGTCGAGCAGTACTTC.

At least ten counts were recorded for this clonotype. The DNA for the CDR3 is TGTGCCAGCAGCCAAGGGGGGACTAGCAGGGGAAACTACGAGCAGTACTTC. Protein product: CASSQGGTSRGNYEQYF. The chain joins TRBV3-1 to TRBJ2-7; 9 positions agree with TRBD2. CDR3 size: 17 residues. The ends lost 1 base at V and 3 bases at J; junction bases unmatched: 10. The V gene's germline CDR1 is LGHDT and CDR2 YNNKEL (reference sequence).

The table lists this clonotype with many counts. The rearrangement links TRBV9 to TRBJ1-4, with TRBD1 as a possible D gene (5 bases). The V and J ends lost 4 bases and 0 bases respectively, with 16 bases between them. The CDR3 length is 17 residues. The germline V gene encodes CDR1 SGDLS and CDR2 YYNGEE. This CDR3 is CASSTAGTAATNEKLFF. CDR3 DNA: TGTGCCAGCAGCACGGCCGGGACGGCGGCAACTAATGAAAAACTGTTTTTT.

J is TRBJ2-7 and V is TRBV28, with a weak D call TRBD1 (6 bases). The germline CDR1 and CDR2 sequences are MDHEN and SYDVKM. This CDR3 is built from 14 residues. V was shortened by 5 bases and J by 3 bases, with 14 bases between the two germline ends. The CDR3 sequence is CASSPGDGIYEQYF. The CDR3 DNA reads as TGTGCCAGCAGTCCAGGGGACGGCATCTACGAGCAGTACTTC. Looking up the rest from reference TRBV28 and TRBJ2-7 gives the full variable domain: DVKVTQSSRYLVKRTGEKVFLECVQDMDHENMFWYRQDPGLGLRLIYFSYDVKMKEKGDIPEGYSVSREKKERFSLILESASTNQTSMYLCASSPGDGIYEQYFGPGTRLTVT.

CDR3 region: CASSSSGLAGGREQYF. CDR3 DNA sequence: TGTGCCAGCAGTTCGTCAGGGCTAGCGGGAGGGAGGGAGCAGTACTTC. The rearrangement links TRBV27 to TRBJ2-7; TRBD2 matches 12 bases. Looked up from germline, CDR1 is MNHEY and CDR2 is SMNVEV (reference sequence). This CDR3 is built from 16 residues. Trimming removed 4 bases from V and 7 bases from J; junction bases left unmatched: 11.

This clonotype was counted at least ten times. This chain links TRBV30 with TRBJ2-7; 8 bases line up with TRBD1. V was pared by 0 bases and J by 0 bases, with 4 bases of the junction left unmatched. The CDR3 is 15 amino acids. Germline V gene data show CDR1 as GTSNPN and CDR2 as SVGIG (reference sequence). The CDR3 protein is CAWSVKGTGSYEQYF. For the CDR3, the DNA is TGTGCCTGGAGTGTAAAAGGGACAGGCTCCTACGAGCAGTACTTC. The full variable domain, its missing parts supplied by reference TRBV30 and TRBJ2-7, is SQTIHQWPATLVQPVGSPLSLECTVEGTSNPNLYWYRQAAGRGLQLLFYSVGIGQISSEVPQNLSASRPQDRQFILSSKKLLLSDSGFYLCAWSVKGTGSYEQYFGPGTRLTVT.

This clonotype came up many times. The gene calls are TRBV12-5 and TRBJ1-2; the D gene is possibly TRBD1 (5 bases). V was trimmed by 7 bases and J by 8 bases, leaving 17 bases between them. The germline V gene has CDR1 LGHNT and CDR2 FRNRAP. CDR3 length: 13 amino acids. CDR3 in amino acids: CASVTSGGEGYTF. The CDR3 coding sequence is TGTGCTAGTGTTACAAGTGGGGGAGAAGGCTACACCTTC.

This clonotype was detected ten times or more. The chain employs TRBV29-1 and TRBJ2-7; 7 bases map to TRBD2. The CDR3 length is 11 residues. Unmatched junction bases numbered 6, after V lost 8 bases and J lost 5 bases. In germline, CDR1 is SQVTM, CDR2 ANQGSEA. The CDR3 protein is CSSWEGNEQYF. DNA for the CDR3: TGCAGCTCTTGGGAGGGGAACGAGCAGTACTTC.

This clonotype has more than one count but fewer than ten. This sequence joins TRBV19 and TRBJ1-1, with 10 nucleotides matching TRBD1. Germline values: CDR1 LNHDA, CDR2 SQIVND (reference sequence). The CDR3 is made up of 14 amino acids. V was pared by 5 bases and J by 9 bases, with 9 bases of the junction left unmatched. DNA for the CDR3: TGTGCCAGTAGTGGAATTGGGACAGGGGTTAAAGCTTTCTTT. This sequence encodes CASSGIGTGVKAFF.

This clonotype was counted ten times or more. This chain joins TRBV18 and TRBJ2-5, with a possible D match to TRBD1 (6 bases). This CDR3 has 13 amino acids. The V and J ends lost 3 bases and 2 bases respectively, with 7 bases between them. In germline, CDR1 is KGHSH, CDR2 LQKENI. Here the CDR3 DNA reads TGTGCCAGCTCACCCGGACAGCAAGAGACCCAGTACTTC. It encodes CASSPGQQETQYF. The entire variable domain, with the rest obtained from reference TRBV18 and TRBJ2-5, is as follows: NAGVMQNPRHLVRRRGQEARLRCSPMKGHSHVYWYRQLPEEGLKFMVYLQKENIIDESGMPKERFSAEFPKEGPSILRIQQVVRGDSAAYFCASSPGQQETQYFGPGTRLLVL.

This clonotype showed up just a few times. The chain recombines TRBV6-1 with TRBJ2-6, with 8 bases aligning to TRBD1. The ends lost 7 bases at V and 1 base at J; junction bases unmatched: 3. This CDR3 contains 15 residues. The germline gives CDR1 MNHNS, CDR2 SASEGT. The CDR3 sequence: CASTQGASGANVLTF. The CDR3 bases are TGTGCCAGCACGCAGGGGGCGTCTGGGGCCAACGTCCTGACTTTC.